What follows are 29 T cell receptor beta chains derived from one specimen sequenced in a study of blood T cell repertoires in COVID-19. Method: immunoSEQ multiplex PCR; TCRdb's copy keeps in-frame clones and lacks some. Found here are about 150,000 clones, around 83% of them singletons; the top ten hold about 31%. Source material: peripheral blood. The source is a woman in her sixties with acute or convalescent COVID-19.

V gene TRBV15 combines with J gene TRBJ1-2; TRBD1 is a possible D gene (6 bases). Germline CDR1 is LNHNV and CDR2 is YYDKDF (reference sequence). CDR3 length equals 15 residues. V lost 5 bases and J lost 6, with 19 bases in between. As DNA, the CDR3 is TGTGCCACCAGCGGCGGACAGACCGCAAGGAATGGCTACACCTTC. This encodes CATSGGQTARNGYTF.

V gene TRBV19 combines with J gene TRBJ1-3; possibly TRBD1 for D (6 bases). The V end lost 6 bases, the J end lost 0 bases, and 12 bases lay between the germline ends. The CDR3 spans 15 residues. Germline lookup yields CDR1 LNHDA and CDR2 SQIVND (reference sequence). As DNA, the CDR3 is TGTGCCAGTAGAACCGACAGGTTCTCTGGAAACACCATATATTTT. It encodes CASRTDRFSGNTIYF. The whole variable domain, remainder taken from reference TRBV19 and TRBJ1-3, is DGGITQSPKYLFRKEGQNVTLSCEQNLNHDAMYWYRQDPGQGLRLIYYSQIVNDFQKGDIAEGYSVSREKKESFPLTVTSAQKNPTAFYLCASRTDRFSGNTIYFGEGSWLTVV.

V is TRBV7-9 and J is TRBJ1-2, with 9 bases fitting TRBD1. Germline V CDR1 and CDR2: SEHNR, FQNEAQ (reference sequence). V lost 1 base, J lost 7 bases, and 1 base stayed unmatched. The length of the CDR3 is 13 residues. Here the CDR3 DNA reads TGTGCCAGCAGCTTAGGGGGACAGGGTGGCTACACCTTC. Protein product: CASSLGGQGGYTF.

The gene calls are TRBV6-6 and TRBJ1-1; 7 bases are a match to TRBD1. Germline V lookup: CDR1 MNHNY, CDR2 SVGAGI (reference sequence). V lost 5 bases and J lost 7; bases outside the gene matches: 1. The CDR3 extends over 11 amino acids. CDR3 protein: CASSRQGEAFF. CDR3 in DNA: TGTGCCAGCAGTCGACAGGGTGAAGCTTTCTTT.

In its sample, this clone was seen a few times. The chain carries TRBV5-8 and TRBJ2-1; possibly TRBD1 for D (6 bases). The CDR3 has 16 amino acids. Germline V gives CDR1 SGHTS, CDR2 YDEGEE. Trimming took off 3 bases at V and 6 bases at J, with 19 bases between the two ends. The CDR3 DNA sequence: TGTGCCAGCAGCTCAGGAAAGAACAGGGAGCTCAATGAGCAGTTCTTC. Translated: CASSSGKNRELNEQFF.

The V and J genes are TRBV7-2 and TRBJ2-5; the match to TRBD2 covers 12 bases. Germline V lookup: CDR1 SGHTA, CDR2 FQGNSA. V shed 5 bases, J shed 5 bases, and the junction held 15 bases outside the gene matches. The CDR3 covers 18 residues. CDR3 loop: CASSPAGASGGAGETQYF. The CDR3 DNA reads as TGTGCCAGCAGCCCCGCTGGGGCTAGCGGGGGGGCCGGGGAGACCCAGTACTTC.

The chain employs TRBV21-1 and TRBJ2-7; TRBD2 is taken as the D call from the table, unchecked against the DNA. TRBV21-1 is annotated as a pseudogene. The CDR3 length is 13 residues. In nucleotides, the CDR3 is TGTGCCAGCAGCAAAACCAACGGGGGCGAGCAGTACGTC. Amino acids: CASSKTNGGEQYV.

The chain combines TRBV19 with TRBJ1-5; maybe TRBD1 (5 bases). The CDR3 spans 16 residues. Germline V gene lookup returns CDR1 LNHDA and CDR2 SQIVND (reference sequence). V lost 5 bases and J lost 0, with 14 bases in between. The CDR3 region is CASSLHRQTSNQPQHF. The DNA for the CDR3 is TGTGCCAGTAGTTTACATCGACAGACTAGCAATCAGCCCCAGCATTTT.

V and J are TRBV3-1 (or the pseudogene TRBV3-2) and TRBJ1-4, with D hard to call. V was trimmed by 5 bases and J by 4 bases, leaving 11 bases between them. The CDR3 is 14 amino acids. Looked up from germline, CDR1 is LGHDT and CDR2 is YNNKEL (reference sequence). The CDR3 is CASSSRRGNEKLFF. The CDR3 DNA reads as TGTGCCAGCAGCTCCCGGCGGGGTAATGAAAAACTGTTTTTT.

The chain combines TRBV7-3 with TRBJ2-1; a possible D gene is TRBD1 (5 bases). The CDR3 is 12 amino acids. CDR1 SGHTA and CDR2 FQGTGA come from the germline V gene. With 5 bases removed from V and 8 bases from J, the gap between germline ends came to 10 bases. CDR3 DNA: TGTGCCAGCAGCCTAGGGGTGGATGAGCAGTTCTTC. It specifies CASSLGVDEQFF.

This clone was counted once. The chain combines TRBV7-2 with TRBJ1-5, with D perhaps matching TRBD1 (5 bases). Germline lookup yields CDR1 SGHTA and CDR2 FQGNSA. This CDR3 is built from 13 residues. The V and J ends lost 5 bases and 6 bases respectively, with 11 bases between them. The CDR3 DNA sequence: TGTGCCAGCAGCAATGGCGGGGGTCAGCCCCAGCATTTT. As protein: CASSNGGGQPQHF.

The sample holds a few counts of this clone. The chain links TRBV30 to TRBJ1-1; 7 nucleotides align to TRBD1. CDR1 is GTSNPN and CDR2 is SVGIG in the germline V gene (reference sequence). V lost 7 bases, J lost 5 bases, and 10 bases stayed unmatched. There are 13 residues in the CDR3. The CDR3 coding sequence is TGTGCCTACCAACGACAGGGAGCTACTGAAGCTTTCTTT. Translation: CAYQRQGATEAFF.

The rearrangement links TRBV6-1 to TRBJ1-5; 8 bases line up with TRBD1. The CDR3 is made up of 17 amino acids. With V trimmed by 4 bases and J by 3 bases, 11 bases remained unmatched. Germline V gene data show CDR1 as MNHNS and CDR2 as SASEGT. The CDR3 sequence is CASSGNAGTGINQPQHF. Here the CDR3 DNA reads TGTGCCAGCAGTGGAAACGCCGGGACAGGAATCAATCAGCCCCAGCATTTT.

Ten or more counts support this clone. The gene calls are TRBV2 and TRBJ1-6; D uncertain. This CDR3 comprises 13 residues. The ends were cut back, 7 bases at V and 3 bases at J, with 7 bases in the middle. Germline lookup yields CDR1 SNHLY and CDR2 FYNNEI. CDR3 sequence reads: CASTGNYNSPLHF. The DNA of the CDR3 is TGTGCCAGCACGGGAAACTATAATTCACCCCTCCACTTT.

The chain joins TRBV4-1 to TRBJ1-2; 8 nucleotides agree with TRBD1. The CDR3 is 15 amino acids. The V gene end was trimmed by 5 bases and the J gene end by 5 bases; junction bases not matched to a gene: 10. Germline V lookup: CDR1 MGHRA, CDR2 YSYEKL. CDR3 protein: CASSGADRGEYGYTF. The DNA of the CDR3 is TGCGCCAGCAGCGGAGCCGACAGGGGCGAGTATGGCTACACCTTC.

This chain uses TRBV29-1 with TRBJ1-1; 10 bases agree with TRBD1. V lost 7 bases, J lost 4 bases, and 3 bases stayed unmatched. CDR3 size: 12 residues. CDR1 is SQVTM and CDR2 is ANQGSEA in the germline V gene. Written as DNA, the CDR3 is TGCAGCGGGAGGACAGGGGGCACTGAAGCTTTCTTT. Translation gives CSGRTGGTEAFF.

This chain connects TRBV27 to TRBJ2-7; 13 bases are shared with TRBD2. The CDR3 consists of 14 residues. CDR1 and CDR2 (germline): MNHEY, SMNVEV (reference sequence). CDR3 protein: CASSSRTSGGELHV. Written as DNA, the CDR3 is TGTGCCAGCAGTTCCCGGACTAGCGGGGGAGAATTGCACGTC.

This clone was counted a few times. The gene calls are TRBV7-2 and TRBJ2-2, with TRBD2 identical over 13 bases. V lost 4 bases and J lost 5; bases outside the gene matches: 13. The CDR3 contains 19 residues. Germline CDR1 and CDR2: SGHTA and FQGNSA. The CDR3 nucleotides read TGTGCCAGCAGCTCTCCCATGACTAGCGGGGGGTTATGGACCGGGGAGCTGTTTTTT. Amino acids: CASSSPMTSGGLWTGELFF.

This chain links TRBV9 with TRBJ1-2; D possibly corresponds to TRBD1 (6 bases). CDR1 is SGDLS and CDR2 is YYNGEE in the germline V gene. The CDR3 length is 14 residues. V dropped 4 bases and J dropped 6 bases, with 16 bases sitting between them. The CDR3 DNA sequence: TGTGCCAGCAGCTCAGGGTTGGGGGCGGATGGCTACACCTTC. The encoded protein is CASSSGLGADGYTF.

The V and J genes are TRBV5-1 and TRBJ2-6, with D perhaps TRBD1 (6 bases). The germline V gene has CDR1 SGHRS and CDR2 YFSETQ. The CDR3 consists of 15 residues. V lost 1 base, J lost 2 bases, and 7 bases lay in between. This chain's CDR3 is CASSLRQAGANVLTF. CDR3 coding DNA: TGCGCCAGCAGCTTGAGACAGGCTGGGGCCAACGTCCTGACTTTC.

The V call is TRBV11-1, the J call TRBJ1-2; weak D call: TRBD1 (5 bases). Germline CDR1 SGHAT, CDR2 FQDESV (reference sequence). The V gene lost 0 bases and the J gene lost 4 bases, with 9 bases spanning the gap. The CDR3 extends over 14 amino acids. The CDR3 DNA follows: TGTGCCAGCAGCTTAGCAGGAAGGGGCTATGGCTACACCTTC. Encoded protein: CASSLAGRGYGYTF.

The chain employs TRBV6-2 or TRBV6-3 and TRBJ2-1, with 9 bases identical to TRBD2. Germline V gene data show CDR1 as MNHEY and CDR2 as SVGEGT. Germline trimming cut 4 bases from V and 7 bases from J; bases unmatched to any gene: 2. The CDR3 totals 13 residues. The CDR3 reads CASSSSGGNEQFF. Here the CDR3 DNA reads TGTGCCAGCAGTTCCAGCGGGGGGAATGAGCAGTTCTTC.

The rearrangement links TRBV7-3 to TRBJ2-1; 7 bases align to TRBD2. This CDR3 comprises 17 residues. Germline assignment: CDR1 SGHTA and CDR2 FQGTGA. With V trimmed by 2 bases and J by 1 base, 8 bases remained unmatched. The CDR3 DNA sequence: TGTGCCAGCAGCTTATCTCTAGCGGCCCTTTCCTACAATGAGCAGTTCTTC. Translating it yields CASSLSLAALSYNEQFF.

The CDR3 loop is CASRSAGNYGYTF. Written as DNA, the CDR3 is TGTGCCAGCAGATCGGCAGGGAACTATGGCTACACCTTC. J is TRBJ1-2 and V is TRBV6-5; tentative D call: TRBD1 (5 bases). V shed 6 bases and J shed 2 bases, with 10 bases lying between them. Germline V gives CDR1 MNHEY, CDR2 SVGAGI. The CDR3 spans 13 residues.

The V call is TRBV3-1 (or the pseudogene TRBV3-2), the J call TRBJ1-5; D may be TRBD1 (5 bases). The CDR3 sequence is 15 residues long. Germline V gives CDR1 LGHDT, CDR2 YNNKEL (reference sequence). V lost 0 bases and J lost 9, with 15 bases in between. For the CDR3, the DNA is TGTGCCAGCAGCCAAGATTTTGGGGGGAACCGGCCCCAGCATTTT. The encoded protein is CASSQDFGGNRPQHF.

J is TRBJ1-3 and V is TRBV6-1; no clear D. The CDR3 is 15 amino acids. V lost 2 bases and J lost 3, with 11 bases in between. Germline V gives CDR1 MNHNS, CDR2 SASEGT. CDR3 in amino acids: CASSETAFFGNTIYF. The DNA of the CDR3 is TGTGCCAGCAGTGAAACAGCCTTCTTTGGAAACACCATATATTTT.

CDR3 DNA sequence: TGTGCCAGCAGTCGTGGACAGGGGGTCGAAAAACTGTTTTTT. It specifies CASSRGQGVEKLFF. J is TRBJ1-4 and V is TRBV6-5, with 10 bases identical to TRBD1. Looked up from germline, CDR1 is MNHEY and CDR2 is SVGAGI. Unmatched junction bases numbered 5, after V lost 5 bases and J lost 8 bases. This CDR3 has 14 amino acids.

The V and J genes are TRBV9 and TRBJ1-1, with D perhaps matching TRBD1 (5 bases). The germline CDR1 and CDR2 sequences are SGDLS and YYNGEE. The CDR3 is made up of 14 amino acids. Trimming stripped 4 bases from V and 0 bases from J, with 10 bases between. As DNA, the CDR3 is TGTGCCAGCAGCTCTAGGGGTCTGAACACTGAAGCTTTCTTT. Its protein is CASSSRGLNTEAFF.

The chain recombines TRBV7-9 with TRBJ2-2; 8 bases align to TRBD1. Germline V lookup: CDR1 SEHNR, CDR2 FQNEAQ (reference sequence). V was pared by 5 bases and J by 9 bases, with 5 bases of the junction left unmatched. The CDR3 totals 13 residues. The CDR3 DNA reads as TGTGCCAGCAGCCAACAGGGGGGCCGGGAGCTGTTTTTT. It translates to CASSQQGGRELFF.